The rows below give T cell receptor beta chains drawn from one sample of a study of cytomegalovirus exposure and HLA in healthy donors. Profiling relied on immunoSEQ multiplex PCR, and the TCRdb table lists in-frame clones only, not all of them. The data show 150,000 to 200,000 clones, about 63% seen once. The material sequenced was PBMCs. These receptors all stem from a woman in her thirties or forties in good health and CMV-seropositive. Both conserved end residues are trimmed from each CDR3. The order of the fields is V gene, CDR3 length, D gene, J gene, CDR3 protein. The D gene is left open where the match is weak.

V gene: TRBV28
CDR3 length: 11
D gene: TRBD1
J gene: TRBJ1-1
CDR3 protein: ASSLQTGTEAF

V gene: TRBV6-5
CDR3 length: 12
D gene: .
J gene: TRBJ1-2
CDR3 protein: ASSYSGGAFGYT

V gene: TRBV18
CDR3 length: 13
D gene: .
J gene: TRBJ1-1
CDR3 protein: ASSLGTAVNTEAF

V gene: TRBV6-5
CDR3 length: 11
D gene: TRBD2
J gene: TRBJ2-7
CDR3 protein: ASKRAGDYEQY

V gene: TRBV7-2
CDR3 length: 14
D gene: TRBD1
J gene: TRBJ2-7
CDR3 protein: ASSLRGQGRSYEQY

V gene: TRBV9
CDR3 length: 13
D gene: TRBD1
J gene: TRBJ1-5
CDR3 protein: ASSVGGQWAQPQH

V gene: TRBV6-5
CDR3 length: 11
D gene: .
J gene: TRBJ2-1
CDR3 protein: ASSYGGAREQF

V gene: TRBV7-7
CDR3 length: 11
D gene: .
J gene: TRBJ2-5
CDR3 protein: ASSLASRETQY

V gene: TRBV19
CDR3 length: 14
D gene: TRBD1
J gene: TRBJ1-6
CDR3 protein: ASSIQVGTGDSPLH

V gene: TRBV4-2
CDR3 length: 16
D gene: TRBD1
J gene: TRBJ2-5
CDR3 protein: ASSQTPPSTGGFETQY

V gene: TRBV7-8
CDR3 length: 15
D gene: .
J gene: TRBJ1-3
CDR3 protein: ASSLKRIGSSGNTIY

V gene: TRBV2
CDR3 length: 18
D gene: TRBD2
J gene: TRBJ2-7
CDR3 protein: ASRPQGVVSGSVTSYEQY

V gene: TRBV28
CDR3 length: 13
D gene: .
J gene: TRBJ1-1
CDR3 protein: ASRTVHQGNTEAF

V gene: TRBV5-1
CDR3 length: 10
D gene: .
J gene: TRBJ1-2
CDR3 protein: ASSLSGDGYT

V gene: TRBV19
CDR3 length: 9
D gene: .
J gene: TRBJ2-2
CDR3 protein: ASSRARELF

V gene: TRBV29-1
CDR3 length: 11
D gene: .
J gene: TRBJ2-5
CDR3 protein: SVRAVYQETQY

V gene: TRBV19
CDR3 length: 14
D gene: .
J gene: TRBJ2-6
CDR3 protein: ASSPGLSEGANVLT

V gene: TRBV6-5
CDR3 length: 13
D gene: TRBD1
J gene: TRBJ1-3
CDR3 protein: ASSAGQNSGNTIY

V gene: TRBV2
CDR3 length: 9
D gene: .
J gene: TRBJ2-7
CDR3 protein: ASSATYEQY

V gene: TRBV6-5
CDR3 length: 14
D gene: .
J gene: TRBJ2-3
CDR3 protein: ASSYALAQRGDTQY

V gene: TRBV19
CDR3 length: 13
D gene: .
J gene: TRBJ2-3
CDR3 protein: ASSIGTGSTDTQY

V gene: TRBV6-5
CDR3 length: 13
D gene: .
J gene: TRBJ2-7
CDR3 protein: ASSYAGLASYEQY

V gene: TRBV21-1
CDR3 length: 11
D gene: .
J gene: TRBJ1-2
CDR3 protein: ARKRGGGYGYT

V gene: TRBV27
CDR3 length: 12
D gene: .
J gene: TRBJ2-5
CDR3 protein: ASSSAKGSGTQY

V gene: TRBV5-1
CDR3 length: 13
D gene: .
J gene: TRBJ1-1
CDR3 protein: ASSQMGQMNTEAF

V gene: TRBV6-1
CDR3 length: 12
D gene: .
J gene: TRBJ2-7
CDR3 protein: ASSVRGRPYEQY

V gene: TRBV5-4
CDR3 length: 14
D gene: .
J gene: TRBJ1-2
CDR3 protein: ASSLGGLAQNGGYT

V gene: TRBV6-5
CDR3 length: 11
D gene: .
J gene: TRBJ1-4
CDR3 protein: ASSRDSYEKLF

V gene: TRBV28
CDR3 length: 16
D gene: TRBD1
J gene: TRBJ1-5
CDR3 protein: ASSHNRDRTYSNQPQN

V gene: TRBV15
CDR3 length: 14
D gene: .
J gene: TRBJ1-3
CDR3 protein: ATSRDGNWAGNTIY

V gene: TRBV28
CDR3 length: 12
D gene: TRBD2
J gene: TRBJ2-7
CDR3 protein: ASRGTSVSYEQY

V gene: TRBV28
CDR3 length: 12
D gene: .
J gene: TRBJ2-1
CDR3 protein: ASSLIPPNNEQF

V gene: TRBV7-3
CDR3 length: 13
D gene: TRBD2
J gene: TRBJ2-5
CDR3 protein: ASSLGLAGQETQY

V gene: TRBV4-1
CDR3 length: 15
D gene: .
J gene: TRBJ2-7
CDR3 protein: ASSQDGRPQNSYEQY

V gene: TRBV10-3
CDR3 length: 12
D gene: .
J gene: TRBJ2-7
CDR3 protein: ATRLGSPYYEQY

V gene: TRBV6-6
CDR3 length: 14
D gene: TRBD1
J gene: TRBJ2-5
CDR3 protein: ASSYSTTGSRETQY

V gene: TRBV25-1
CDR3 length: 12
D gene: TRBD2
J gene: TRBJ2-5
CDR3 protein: ASSQVAGGETQY

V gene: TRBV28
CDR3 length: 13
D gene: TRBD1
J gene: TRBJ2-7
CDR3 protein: ASSEGGSSSYEQY

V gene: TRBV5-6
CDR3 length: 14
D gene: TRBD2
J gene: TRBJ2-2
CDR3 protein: ASSFPVKRGTGELF

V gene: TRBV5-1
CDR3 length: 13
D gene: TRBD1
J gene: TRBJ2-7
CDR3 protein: ASSLGTGTHYEQY

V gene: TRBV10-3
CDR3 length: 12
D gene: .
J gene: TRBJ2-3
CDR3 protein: AIRTGEATDTQY

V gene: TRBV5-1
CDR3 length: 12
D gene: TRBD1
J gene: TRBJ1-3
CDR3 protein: ASSPGQGANTIY